Below, one T cell receptor beta chain is given with its context. It lacks a known antigen. Per-nucleotide qualities are absent, and no much larger clonotype sits a single base away. Libraries were built with the immunoSEQ multiplex PCR assay. TCRdb obtained this table from immuneACCESS and retained in-frame rearrangements with V and J assigned. These tables miss some clones; where compared with another copy, unresolved V genes account for less than half of the shortfall, and the remainder is unexplained. The sample table holds around 32,000 clones, of which roughly four fifths were seen once. Together, the top ten hold roughly 0.7% of the sample. The sample is drawn from a study of T cells in narcolepsy (dated by TCRdb to between 2017 and 2018). Background on the whole study: The study enrolled patients with narcolepsy type 1 or type 2 (NT1, NT2) together with healthy control donors. The study sought autoreactive T cells targeting hypocretin neuron self-antigens (hypocretin, TRIB2) in narcolepsy patients, using TCR Vbeta sequencing to track clonotypes in blood and CSF.

Overall study results and their limits: According to the report, autoreactive clonotypes were detected serially in the blood of the same patients and of different patients, but not in healthy controls. HCRT-specific and TRIB2-specific autoreactive clonotypes were highlighted in plots that compared CD4+ T cell clonotypes in CSF versus blood from the same patient. Patients and controls had similar numbers of sequenced blood memory CD4+ clonotypes, with averages of roughly 39,000 in patients and some 35,000 in controls. No sequences matching autoreactive T cell clones were contained in some blood memory CD4+ repertoires from patients and controls.

Memory CD4+ T cells were sorted ex vivo from peripheral blood of narcolepsy patients and healthy controls for TCR Vbeta sequencing. V lost 5 bases and J lost 0 bases; the stretch between them is 5 bases long. CDR1 and CDR2 (SNHLY, FYNNEI) derive from the germline V gene. From cysteine to phenylalanine, the CDR3 is 14 amino acids long. CDR3 DNA only is kept here, 42 bases in frame from base 1. The sequence was obtained from a human donor in good health. The sequence joins TRBV2 to TRBJ1-6; the D gene is not confidently resolved. Sequenced material: memory (CD45RA-) CD4+ T cells from blood. Reading the label with the study, this specimen's cell subset or site is: memory T cells sorted ex vivo from peripheral blood. Here is the DNA: TGTGCCAGCAGTCTTAGCTCCTATAATTCACCCCTCCACTTT. The resulting protein is CASSLSSYNSPLHF.